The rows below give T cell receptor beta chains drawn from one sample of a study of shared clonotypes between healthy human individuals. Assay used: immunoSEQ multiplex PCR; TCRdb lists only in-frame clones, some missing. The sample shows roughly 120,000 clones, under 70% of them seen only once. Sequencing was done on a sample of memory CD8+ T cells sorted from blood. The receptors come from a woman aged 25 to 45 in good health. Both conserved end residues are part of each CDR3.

CDR3: CASREDHSPEQYF; J: TRBJ2-7; V: TRBV5-1
CDR3: CATSRGLAGGWDEQYF; J: NA; V: TRBV15
CDR3: CASSEVQGGMQYF; J: TRBJ2-3; V: TRBV10-1
CDR3: CASSPYGGVVTYEQYF; J: TRBJ2-7; V: TRBV19
CDR3: CASSYSGGGSYEQYF; J: TRBJ2-7; V: TRBV6-5
CDR3: CASSRVDRRQSRANVLTF; J: TRBJ2-6; V: TRBV11-2
CDR3: CASTLQLGGSETQYF; J: TRBJ2-5; V: TRBV6-1
CDR3: CASSLALPGGSGNTIYF; J: TRBJ1-3; V: TRBV11-2
CDR3: CAGSGTGVSGANVLTF; J: TRBJ2-6; V: TRBV30
CDR3: CASSLGHRSTDTQYF; J: TRBJ2-3; V: TRBV7-2
CDR3: CASSYHRDTTDTQYF; J: TRBJ2-3; V: TRBV5-1
CDR3: CSVRQGGQTQYF; J: TRBJ2-5; V: TRBV29-1
CDR3: CASSQKGGRNQPQHF; J: TRBJ1-5; V: TRBV4-1
CDR3: CASSTVPGYEQYF; J: TRBJ2-7; V: TRBV4-1
CDR3: CASSESAGSTEAFF; J: TRBJ1-1; V: TRBV10-1
CDR3: CSASGLPAAFF; J: TRBJ1-1; V: TRBV20-1
CDR3: CASSHRTGAGTDTQYF; J: TRBJ2-3; V: TRBV5-6
CDR3: CASSEARGTLAYEQYF; J: TRBJ2-7; V: TRBV6-1
CDR3: CASSLVGTQGARETQYF; J: TRBJ2-5; V: TRBV7-8
CDR3: CASVEGETQPQHF; J: TRBJ1-5; V: TRBV6-1
CDR3: CASSTLGGFYGYTF; J: TRBJ1-2; V: TRBV6-4
CDR3: CASSPPTPRVGNGYTF; J: TRBJ1-2; V: TRBV6-6
CDR3: CASSLARGGAKNIQYF; J: TRBJ2-4; V: TRBV7-8
CDR3: CASSGTANYGYTF; J: TRBJ1-2; V: TRBV27
CDR3: CASSLLGNTQYF; J: TRBJ2-3; V: TRBV13
CDR3: CASSPTRMYLSEEAFF; J: TRBJ1-1; V: TRBV6-6
CDR3: CASSQTVTGDDGELFF; J: TRBJ2-2; V: TRBV4-2
CDR3: CAGLPLGFGYGYTF; J: TRBJ1-2; V: TRBV7-9
CDR3: CASSPRNEQYF; J: TRBJ2-7; V: TRBV19
CDR3: CASSSDYEQYF; J: TRBJ2-7; V: TRBV7-8
CDR3: CASRGTGDSYEKLFF; J: TRBJ1-4; V: TRBV27
CDR3: CASSDPTAEAFF; J: TRBJ1-1; V: TRBV25-1
CDR3: CASSIGSRLGSYNEQFF; J: TRBJ2-1; V: TRBV19
CDR3: CASSQVGSYGYTF; J: TRBJ1-2; V: TRBV14
CDR3: CASSPGGGIHGYTF; J: TRBJ1-2; V: TRBV5-1
CDR3: CAIRTPLADNEQFF; J: TRBJ2-1; V: TRBV10-3
CDR3: CASSFPSGRYQETQYF; J: TRBJ2-5; V: TRBV7-6
CDR3: CASSSHIIAGSGMNTEAFF; J: TRBJ1-1; V: TRBV7-8
CDR3: CASSTTSGSYEQYF; J: TRBJ2-7; V: TRBV6-1